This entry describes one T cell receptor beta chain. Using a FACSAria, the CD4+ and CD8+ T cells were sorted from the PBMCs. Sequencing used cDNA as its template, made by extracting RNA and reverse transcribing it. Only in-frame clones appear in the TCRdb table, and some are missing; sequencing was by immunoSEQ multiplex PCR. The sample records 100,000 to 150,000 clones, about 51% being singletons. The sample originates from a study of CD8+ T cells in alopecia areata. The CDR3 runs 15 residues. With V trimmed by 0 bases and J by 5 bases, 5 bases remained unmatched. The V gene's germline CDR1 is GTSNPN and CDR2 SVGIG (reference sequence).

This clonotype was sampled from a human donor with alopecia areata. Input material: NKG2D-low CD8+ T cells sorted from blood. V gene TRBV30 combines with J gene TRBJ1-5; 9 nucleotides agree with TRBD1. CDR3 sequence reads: CAWSVQGAHHQPQHF. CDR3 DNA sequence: TGTGCCTGGAGTGTACAGGGGGCGCACCATCAGCCCCAGCATTTT.